This is a list of T cell receptor beta chains from one sample in a study of cytomegalovirus exposure and HLA in healthy donors. The method was immunoSEQ multiplex PCR; TCRdb's version includes in-frame clones alone and lacks a portion of them. The sample yields nearly 110,000 clones, less than 85% seen once. Sequenced: PBMCs. All receptors come from a woman in her thirties or forties in good health and CMV-seropositive. Both conserved end residues are trimmed from each CDR3. D genes are given only for firm matches.

TRBV5-1,12,NA,TRBJ1-5,ASSFGDINQPQH
TRBV5-6,17,TRBD1,TRBJ1-5,ASSLKPGQGVEGNQPQH
TRBV30,11,NA,TRBJ2-2,AWSVQGPGELF
TRBV30,11,NA,TRBJ2-7,AWSVPGSYEQY
TRBV7-7,12,NA,TRBJ2-3,ASSLTTGTDTQY
TRBV29-1,11,TRBD1,TRBJ1-2,SLKGTGNYGYT
TRBV4-3,14,TRBD1,TRBJ2-3,ASSQGDRGETDTQY
TRBV7-8,14,TRBD1,TRBJ1-1,ASSARPTGLNTEAF
TRBV30,10,NA,TRBJ2-5,AFDRGGETQY
TRBV6-6,12,TRBD1,TRBJ2-1,ASSSQGAYNEQF
TRBV28,10,NA,TRBJ1-1,ASRLASTEAF
TRBV5-5,13,NA,TRBJ1-1,ASSPLGEGNTEAF
TRBV25-1,11,TRBD1,TRBJ2-2,ASRTGGTGELF
TRBV7-8,11,NA,TRBJ1-1,ASSLTREAEAF
TRBV29-1,12,NA,TRBJ2-2,SVEPEGVTGELF
TRBV2,13,TRBD1,TRBJ1-2,ASSKGTGGYYGYT
TRBV5-6,11,TRBD1,TRBJ1-5,ASGQGRNQPQH
TRBV6-1,12,NA,TRBJ1-5,ASSEVLGGEPQH
TRBV29-1,10,TRBD1,TRBJ1-1,SVGDRYTEAF
TRBV5-1,14,TRBD1,TRBJ2-7,ASSLDGTGMIYEQY
TRBV5-4,13,NA,TRBJ1-6,ASSLVPGHNSPLH
TRBV28,14,NA,TRBJ1-6,ASSPPGQFYNSPLH
TRBV2,13,NA,TRBJ1-6,ASTLDRRGYSPLH
TRBV9,13,NA,TRBJ2-1,ASSPGTPGPHEQF
TRBV27,13,NA,TRBJ1-4,ASSPLQGLQVKLF
TRBV5-1,9,NA,TRBJ2-3,ASGPTDTQY
TRBV6-4,11,NA,TRBJ2-2,ASSDGTAGELF
TRBV29-1,11,TRBD1,TRBJ1-2,SVEQGAGYGYT
TRBV5-4,12,NA,TRBJ1-1,ASTRGLENTEAF
TRBV5-5,11,NA,TRBJ1-1,ASSPQANTEAF
TRBV30,11,TRBD2,TRBJ2-3,AWSVREADTQY
TRBV6-1,16,TRBD1,TRBJ1-1,ASRETGTGGKYSTEAF
TRBV11-2,14,TRBD2,TRBJ2-7,ASSSRPRGVSYEQY
TRBV11-3,13,NA,TRBJ2-2,ASSFGTVGTGELF
TRBV6-1,11,NA,TRBJ2-7,ASLRDPSYEQY
TRBV5-4,13,NA,TRBJ2-1,ASSLQASGYNEQF
TRBV2,13,TRBD1,TRBJ2-7,ASSGSPGTGLEQY
TRBV7-9,15,TRBD1,TRBJ1-1,ASSSSISQGGLTEAF
TRBV7-9,13,TRBD1,TRBJ1-5,ASSMGQGVDQPQH
TRBV6-5,12,NA,TRBJ2-4,ASTPQLSKNIQY
TRBV6-9,14,TRBD1,TRBJ2-7,ASSYPRQGVSYEQY
TRBV9,14,TRBD2,TRBJ2-1,ASSVLAGGRYNEQF
TRBV30,13,TRBD1,TRBJ1-4,AWNRNRGDNEKLF
TRBV5-1,11,NA,TRBJ2-7,ASSRDTSYEQY
TRBV5-4,13,NA,TRBJ2-3,ASSLALTGTDTQY
TRBV5-5,11,TRBD1,TRBJ2-2,ASSQDRTGELF
TRBV30,9,NA,TRBJ2-5,AWGAAETQY
TRBV5-1,14,TRBD1,TRBJ2-7,ASSLGPTGVRYEQY
TRBV19,12,NA,TRBJ1-1,ASSGIQGNTEAF
TRBV7-7,13,TRBD2,TRBJ2-5,ASSLGAGRGVTQY
TRBV10-1,12,TRBD1,TRBJ2-2,ASGRQGGTGELF
TRBV11-2,10,NA,TRBJ1-2,ASSLVKHGYT
TRBV7-9,12,NA,TRBJ1-1,ASSLARFGQEAF
TRBV2,10,NA,TRBJ1-5,ASSTTSGPQH
TRBV7-2,11,NA,TRBJ1-2,ASSPDSNYGYT
TRBV5-1,14,TRBD2,TRBJ2-5,ASSLMSGGNQETQY
TRBV7-3,12,NA,TRBJ2-5,ASSPRGPQETQY
TRBV5-1,13,NA,TRBJ2-3,ASSSESKGADTQY
TRBV21-1,15,NA,TRBJ1-4,ASSKGGPGQGPEKLF